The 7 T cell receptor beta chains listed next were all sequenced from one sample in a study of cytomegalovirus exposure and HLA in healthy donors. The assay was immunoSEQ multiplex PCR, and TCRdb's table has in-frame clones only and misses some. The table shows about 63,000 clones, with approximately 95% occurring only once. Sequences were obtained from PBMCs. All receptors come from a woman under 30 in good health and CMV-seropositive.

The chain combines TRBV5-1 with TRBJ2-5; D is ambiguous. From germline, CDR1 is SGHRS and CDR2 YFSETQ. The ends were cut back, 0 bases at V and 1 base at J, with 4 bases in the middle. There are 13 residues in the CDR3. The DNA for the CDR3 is TGCGCCAGCAGCTTGGAGCCCCAAGAGACCCAGTACTTC. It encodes CASSLEPQETQYF.

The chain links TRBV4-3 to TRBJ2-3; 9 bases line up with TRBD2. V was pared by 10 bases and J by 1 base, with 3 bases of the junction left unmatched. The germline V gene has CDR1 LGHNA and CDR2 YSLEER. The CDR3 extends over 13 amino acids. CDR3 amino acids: CATRLAGTDTQYF. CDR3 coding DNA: TGCGCCACTCGACTAGCGGGCACAGATACGCAGTATTTT.

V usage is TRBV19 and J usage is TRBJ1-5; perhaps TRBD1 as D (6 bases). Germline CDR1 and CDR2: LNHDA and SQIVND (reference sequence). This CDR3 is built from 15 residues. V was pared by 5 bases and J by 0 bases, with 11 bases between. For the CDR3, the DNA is TGTGCCAGTAGTCCACGGGACATTAGCAATCAGCCCCAGCATTTT. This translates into CASSPRDISNQPQHF.

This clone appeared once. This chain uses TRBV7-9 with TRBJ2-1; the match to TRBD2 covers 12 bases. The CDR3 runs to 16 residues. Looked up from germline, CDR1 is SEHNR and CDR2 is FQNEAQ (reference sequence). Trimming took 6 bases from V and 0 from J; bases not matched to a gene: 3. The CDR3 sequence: CASSSTSGSSYNEQFF. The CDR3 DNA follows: TGTGCCAGCAGTTCGACTAGCGGGAGCTCCTACAATGAGCAGTTCTTC. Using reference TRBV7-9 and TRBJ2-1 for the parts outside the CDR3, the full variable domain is DTGVSQNPRHKITKRGQNVTFRCDPISEHNRLYWYRQTLGQGPEFLTYFQNEAQLEKSRLLSDRFSAERPKGSFSTLEIQRTEQGDSAMYLCASSSTSGSSYNEQFFGPGTRLTVL.

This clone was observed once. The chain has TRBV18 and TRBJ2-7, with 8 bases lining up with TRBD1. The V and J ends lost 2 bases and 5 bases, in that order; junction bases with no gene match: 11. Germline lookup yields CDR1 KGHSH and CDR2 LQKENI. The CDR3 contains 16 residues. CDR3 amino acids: CASSPNQAGGSDEQYF. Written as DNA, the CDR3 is TGTGCCAGCTCACCAAATCAGGCAGGGGGCTCGGACGAGCAGTACTTC.

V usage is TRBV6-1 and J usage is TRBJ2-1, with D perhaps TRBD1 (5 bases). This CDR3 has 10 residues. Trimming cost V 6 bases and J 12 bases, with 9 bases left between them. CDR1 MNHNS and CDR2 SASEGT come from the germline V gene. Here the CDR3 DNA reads TGTGCCAGCAGGGGGCATGGGCAGTTCTTC. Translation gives CASRGHGQFF.

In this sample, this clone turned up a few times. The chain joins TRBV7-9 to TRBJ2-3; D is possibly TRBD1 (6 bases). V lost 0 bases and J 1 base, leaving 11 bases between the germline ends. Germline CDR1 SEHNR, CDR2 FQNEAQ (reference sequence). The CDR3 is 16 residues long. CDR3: CASSLAVGGGTDTQYF. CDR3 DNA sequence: TGTGCCAGCAGCTTAGCGGTAGGGGGAGGCACAGATACGCAGTATTTT. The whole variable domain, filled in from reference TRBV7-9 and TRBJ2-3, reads DTGVSQNPRHKITKRGQNVTFRCDPISEHNRLYWYRQTLGQGPEFLTYFQNEAQLEKSRLLSDRFSAERPKGSFSTLEIQRTEQGDSAMYLCASSLAVGGGTDTQYFGPGTRLTVL.